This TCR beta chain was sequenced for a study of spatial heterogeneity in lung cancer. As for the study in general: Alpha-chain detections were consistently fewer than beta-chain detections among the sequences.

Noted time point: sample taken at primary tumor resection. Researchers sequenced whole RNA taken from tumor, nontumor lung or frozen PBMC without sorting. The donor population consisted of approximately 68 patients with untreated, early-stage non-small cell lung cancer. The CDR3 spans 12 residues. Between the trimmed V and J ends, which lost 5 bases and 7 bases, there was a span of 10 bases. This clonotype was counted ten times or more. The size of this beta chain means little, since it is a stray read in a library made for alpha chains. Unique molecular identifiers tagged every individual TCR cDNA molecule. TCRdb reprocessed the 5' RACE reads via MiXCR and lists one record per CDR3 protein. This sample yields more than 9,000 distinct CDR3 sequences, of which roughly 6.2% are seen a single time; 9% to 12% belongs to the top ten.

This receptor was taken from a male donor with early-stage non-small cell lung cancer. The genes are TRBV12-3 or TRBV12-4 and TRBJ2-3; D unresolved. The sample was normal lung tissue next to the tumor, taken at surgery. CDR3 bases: TGTGCCAGCAGTGATCCCTTCTATACGCAGTATTTT. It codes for CASSDPFYTQYF.